This T cell receptor (beta chain) was obtained from a study of Ad26.COV2.S vaccination and SARS-CoV-2 variants. Findings and caveats of the study: Analytic work on TCR breadth and depth might have understated the full extent of total T cell responses. Substantial response breadth was reportedly seen for spike-specific CD8+ and CD4+ T cells after vaccination. Similar non-spike TCR breadth was observed in recipients of vaccine and of placebo.

This CDR3 contains 16 residues. Germline CDR1 SGHDT, CDR2 YYEEEE. The method was immunoSEQ multiplex PCR; TCRdb's version includes in-frame clones alone and lacks a portion of them. Of some 350,000 clones listed, about 90% were seen once; the top ten hold around 4.2%. Details on this clone: Its cognate antigen is unknown. At one boundary the junction diverges from the germline segment, which might be a read error.

The source was peripheral blood, collected after recovery from COVID-19. This clonotype originated in a human donor who had recovered from COVID-19. V is TRBV5-6 and J is TRBJ1-1, with D uncertain. The CDR3 sequence: CASTLQATTKNTEAFF. Written as DNA, the CDR3 is TGTGCCAGCACCTTGCAGGCCACCACTAAGAACACTGAAGCTTTCTTT.